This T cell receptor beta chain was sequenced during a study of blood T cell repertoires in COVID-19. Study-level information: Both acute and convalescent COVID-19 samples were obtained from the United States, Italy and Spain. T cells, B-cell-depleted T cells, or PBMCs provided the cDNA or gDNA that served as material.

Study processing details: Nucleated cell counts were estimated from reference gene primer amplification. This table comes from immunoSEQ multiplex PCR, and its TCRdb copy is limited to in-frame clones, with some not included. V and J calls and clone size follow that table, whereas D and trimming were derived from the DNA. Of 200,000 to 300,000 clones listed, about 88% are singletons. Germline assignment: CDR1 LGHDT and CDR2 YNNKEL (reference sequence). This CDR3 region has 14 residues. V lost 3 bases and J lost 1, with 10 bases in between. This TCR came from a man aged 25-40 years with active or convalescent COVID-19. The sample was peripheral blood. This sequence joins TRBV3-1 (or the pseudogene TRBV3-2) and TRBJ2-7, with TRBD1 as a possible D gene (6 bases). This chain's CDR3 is CASSQTGNSYEQYF. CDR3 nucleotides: TGTGCCAGCAGCCAGACAGGTAATTCCTACGAGCAGTACTTC.